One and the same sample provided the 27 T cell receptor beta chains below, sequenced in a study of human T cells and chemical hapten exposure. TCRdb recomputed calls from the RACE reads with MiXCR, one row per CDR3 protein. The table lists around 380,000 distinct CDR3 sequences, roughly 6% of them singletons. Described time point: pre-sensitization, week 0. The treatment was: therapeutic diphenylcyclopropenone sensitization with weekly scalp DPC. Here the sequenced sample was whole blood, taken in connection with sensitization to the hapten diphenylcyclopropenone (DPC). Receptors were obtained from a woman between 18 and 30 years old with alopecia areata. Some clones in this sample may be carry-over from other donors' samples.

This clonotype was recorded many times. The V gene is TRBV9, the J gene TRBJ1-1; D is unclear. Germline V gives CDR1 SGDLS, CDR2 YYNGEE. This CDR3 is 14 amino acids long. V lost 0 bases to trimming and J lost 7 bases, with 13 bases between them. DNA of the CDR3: TGTGCCAGCAGCGTAGGATTGTCAGAGAGTGAAGCTTTCTTT. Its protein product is CASSVGLSESEAFF.

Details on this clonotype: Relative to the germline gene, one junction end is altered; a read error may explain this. The CDR3 region is CATSGGGFEILFF. For the CDR3, the DNA is TGTGCCACCAGTGGTGGGGGCTTTGAAATACTGTTTTTT. The J gene is TRBJ1-4, the V gene TRBV3-1; D might be TRBD1 (6 bases). This CDR3 has 13 residues. CDR1 LGHDT and CDR2 YNNKEL come from the germline V gene (reference sequence).

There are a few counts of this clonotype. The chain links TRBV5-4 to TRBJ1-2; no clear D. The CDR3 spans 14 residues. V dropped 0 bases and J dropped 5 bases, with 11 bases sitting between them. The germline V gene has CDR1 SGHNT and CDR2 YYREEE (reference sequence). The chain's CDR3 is CASSLGQLSYGYTF. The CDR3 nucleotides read TGTGCCAGCAGCTTGGGGCAGCTTTCTTATGGCTACACCTTC.

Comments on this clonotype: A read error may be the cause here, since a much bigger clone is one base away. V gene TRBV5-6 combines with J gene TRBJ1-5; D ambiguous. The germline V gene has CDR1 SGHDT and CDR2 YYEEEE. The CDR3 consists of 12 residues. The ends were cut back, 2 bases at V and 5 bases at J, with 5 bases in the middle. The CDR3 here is CASSFADQPQHF. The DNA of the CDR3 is TGTGCCAGCAGCTTCGCCGATCAGCCCCAGCATTTT.

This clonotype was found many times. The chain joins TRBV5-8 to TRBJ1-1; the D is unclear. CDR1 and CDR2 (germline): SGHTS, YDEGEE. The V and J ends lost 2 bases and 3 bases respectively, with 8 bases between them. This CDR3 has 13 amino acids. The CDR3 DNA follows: TGTGCCAGCAGCTTTGTGGGAGACACTGAAGCTTTCTTT. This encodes CASSFVGDTEAFF.

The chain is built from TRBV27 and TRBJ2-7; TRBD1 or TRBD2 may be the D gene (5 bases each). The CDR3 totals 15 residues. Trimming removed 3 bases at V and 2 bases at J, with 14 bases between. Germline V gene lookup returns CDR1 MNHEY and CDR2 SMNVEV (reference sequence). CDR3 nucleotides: TGTGCCAGCAGTTTGGTGAGGGACGGGGCCTACGAGCAGTACTTC. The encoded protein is CASSLVRDGAYEQYF.

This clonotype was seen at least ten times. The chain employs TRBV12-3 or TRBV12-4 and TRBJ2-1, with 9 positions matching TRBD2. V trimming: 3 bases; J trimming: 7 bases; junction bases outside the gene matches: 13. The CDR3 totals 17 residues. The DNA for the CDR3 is TGTGCCAGCAGTTTGGTCTTGGGTAGCGGGGGAAGAAATGAGCAGTTCTTC. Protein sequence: CASSLVLGSGGRNEQFF.

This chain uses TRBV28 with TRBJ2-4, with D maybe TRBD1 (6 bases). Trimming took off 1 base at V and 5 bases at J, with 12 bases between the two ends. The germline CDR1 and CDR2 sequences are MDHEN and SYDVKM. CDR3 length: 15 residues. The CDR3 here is CASSLFDRPENIQYF. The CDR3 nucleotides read TGTGCCAGCAGTTTATTCGACAGGCCCGAAAACATTCAGTACTTC.

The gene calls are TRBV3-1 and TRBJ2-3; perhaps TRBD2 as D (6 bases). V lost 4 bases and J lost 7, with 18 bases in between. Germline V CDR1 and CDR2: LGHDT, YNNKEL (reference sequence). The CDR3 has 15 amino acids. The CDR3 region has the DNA TGTGCCAGCAGCCCCTCTCGGGACTTTTTGCATACGCAGTATTTT. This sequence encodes CASSPSRDFLHTQYF.

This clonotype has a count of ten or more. CDR3 in amino acids: CASSQDISHSGANVLTF. For the CDR3, the DNA is TGCGCCAGCAGCCAAGATATAAGTCACTCTGGGGCCAACGTCCTGACTTTC. The chain couples TRBV4-3 to TRBJ2-6; no clear D. CDR3 size: 17 residues. Germline V lookup: CDR1 LGHNA, CDR2 YSLEER. V lost 0 bases to trimming and J lost 0 bases, with 9 bases between them.

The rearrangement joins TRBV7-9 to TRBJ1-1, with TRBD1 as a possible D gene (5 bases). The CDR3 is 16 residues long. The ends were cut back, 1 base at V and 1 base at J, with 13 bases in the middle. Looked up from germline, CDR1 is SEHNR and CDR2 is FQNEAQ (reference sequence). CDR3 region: CASSLGVSTENTEAFF. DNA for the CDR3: TGTGCCAGCAGCTTAGGCGTGTCGACAGAGAACACTGAAGCTTTCTTT.

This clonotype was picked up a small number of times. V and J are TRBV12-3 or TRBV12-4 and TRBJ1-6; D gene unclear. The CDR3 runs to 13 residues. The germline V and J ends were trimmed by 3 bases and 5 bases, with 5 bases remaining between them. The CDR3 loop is CASSFADNSPLHF. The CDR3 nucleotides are TGTGCCAGCAGTTTCGCTGATAATTCACCCCTCCACTTT.

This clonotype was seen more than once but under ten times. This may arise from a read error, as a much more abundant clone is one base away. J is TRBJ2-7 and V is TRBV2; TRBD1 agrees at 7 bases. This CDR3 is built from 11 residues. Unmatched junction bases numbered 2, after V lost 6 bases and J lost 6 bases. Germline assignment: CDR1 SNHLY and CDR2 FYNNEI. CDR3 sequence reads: CASRQGSEQYF. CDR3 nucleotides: TGTGCCAGCAGACAGGGGAGCGAGCAGTACTTC.

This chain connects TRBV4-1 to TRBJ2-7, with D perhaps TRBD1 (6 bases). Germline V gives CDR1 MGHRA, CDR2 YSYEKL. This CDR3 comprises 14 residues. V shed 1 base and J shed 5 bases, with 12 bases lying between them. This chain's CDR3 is CASSQVQGSDEQYF. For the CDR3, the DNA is TGCGCCAGCAGCCAAGTGCAGGGGAGCGACGAGCAGTACTTC.

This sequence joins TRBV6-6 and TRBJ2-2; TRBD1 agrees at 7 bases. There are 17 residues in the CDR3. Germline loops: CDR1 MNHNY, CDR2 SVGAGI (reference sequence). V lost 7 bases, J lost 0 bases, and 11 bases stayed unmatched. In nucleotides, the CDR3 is TGTGCCAGCACCCCATTACAGGGGCCGGCGAACACCGGGGAGCTGTTTTTT. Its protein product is CASTPLQGPANTGELFF.

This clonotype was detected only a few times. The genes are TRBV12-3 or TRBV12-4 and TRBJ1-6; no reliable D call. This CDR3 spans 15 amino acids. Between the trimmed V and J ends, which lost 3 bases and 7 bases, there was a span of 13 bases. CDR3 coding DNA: TGTGCCAGCAGTTTGGACCCAGGTGAAAATTCACCCCTCCACTTT. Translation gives CASSLDPGENSPLHF.

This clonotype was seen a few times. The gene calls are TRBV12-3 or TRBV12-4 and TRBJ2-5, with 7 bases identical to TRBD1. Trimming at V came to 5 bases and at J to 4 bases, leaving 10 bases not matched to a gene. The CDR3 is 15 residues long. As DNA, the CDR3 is TGTGCCAGCAGTCGACAGGGAAAAGGAGGAGAGACCCAGTACTTC. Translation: CASSRQGKGGETQYF.

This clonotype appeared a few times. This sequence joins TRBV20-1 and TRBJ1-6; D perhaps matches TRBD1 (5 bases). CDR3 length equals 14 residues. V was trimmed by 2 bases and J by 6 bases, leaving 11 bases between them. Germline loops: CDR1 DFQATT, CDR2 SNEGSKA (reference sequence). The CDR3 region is CSARPGPANSPLHF. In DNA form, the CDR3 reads TGCAGTGCTAGACCGGGACCCGCTAATTCACCCCTCCACTTT.

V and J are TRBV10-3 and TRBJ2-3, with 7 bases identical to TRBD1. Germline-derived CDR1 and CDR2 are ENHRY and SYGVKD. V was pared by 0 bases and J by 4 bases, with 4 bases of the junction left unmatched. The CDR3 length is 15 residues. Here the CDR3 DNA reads TGTGCCATCAGTGAGTCGACAGGGAGAGCAGATACGCAGTATTTT. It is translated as CAISESTGRADTQYF.

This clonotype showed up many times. Here the CDR3 DNA reads TGTGCCAGCAGTCCGAACGACGGGCGGACTAGCACAGATACGCAGTATTTT. It encodes CASSPNDGRTSTDTQYF. The chain uses TRBV6-2 or TRBV6-3 and TRBJ2-3; D possibly corresponds to TRBD2 (5 bases). The CDR3 sequence is 17 residues long. Germline V gives CDR1 MNHEY, CDR2 SVGEGT. The germline V and J ends were trimmed by 5 bases and 0 bases, with 18 bases remaining between them.

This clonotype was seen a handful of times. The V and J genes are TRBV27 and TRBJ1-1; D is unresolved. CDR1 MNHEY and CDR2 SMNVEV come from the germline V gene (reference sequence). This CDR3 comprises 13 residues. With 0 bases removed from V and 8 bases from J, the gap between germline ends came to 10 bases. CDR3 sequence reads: CASSLSGGIEAFF. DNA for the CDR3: TGTGCCAGCAGTTTATCGGGAGGGATCGAAGCTTTCTTT.

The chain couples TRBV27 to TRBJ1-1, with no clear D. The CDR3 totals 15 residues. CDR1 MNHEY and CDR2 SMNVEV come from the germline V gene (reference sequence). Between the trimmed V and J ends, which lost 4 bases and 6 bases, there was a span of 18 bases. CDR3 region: CASSWAGSSSPEAFF. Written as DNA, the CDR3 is TGTGCCAGCAGTTGGGCGGGGTCGTCAAGTCCTGAAGCTTTCTTT.

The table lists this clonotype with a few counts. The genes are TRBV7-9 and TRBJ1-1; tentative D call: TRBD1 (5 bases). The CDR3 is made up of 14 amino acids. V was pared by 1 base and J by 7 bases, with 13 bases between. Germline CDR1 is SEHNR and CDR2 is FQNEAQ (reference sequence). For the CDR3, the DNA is TGTGCCAGCAGCTTAGAGCAGGGAGCCCTTGAAGCTTTCTTT. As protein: CASSLEQGALEAFF.

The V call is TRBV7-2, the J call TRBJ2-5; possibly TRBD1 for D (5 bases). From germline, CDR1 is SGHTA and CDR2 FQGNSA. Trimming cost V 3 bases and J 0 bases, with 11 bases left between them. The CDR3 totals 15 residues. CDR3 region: CASSFRDSNQETQYF. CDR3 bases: TGTGCCAGCAGCTTCCGAGACAGTAACCAAGAGACCCAGTACTTC.

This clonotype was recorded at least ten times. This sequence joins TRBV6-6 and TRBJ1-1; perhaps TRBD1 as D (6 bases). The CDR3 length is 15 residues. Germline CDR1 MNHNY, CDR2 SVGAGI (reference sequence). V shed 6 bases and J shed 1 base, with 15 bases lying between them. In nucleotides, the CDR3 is TGTGCCAGCAGCCCCGGTGGGGGCCGGAACACTGAAGCTTTCTTT. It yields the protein CASSPGGGRNTEAFF.

DNA of the CDR3: TGTGCCAGCATTACGACAGGGGCGAGAACTGAAGCTTTCTTT. Protein product: CASITTGARTEAFF. The chain employs TRBV6-5 and TRBJ1-1, with 8 positions matching TRBD1. The CDR3 contains 14 residues. The J segment lost 5 bases and the V segment lost 7 bases, leaving 9 bases of the junction unmatched. From germline, CDR1 is MNHEY and CDR2 SVGAGI.

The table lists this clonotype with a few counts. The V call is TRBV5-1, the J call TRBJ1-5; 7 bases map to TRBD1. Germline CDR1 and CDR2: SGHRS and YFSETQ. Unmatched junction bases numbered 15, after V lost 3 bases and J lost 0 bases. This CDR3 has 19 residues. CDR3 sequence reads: CASSYGAGTAIHSNQPQHF. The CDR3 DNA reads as TGCGCCAGCAGCTACGGGGCGGGGACAGCCATCCATAGCAATCAGCCCCAGCATTTT.